The 2 T cell receptor beta chains listed next were all sequenced from one sample in a study of blood T cell repertoires in COVID-19. TCRdb keeps only in-frame clones here, not all; method: immunoSEQ multiplex PCR. The sample has hundreds of thousands of clones, more than 70% seen once. What was sequenced was peripheral blood. Receptor source: a man aged 40-50 years with acute or convalescent COVID-19.

CDR3 amino acids: CASSQDESAGLYNSPLHF. In DNA, the CDR3 is TGCGCCAGCAGCCAAGATGAATCAGCGGGGTTATATAATTCACCCCTCCACTTT. The V and J genes are TRBV4-3 and TRBJ1-6, with D unclear. The CDR3 is 18 residues long. Germline loops: CDR1 LGHNA, CDR2 YSLEER. Deletions cut 0 bases from V and 4 bases from J, with 16 bases between.

In nucleotides, the CDR3 is TGTGCCAGCAGCCCTGGTGGGACAGCGAACACTGAAGCTTTCTTT. It specifies CASSPGGTANTEAFF. The chain couples TRBV5-4 to TRBJ1-1; 7 bases map to TRBD1. Germline lookup yields CDR1 SGHNT and CDR2 YYREEE (reference sequence). This CDR3 comprises 15 residues. V lost 4 bases and J lost 1; bases outside the gene matches: 7.